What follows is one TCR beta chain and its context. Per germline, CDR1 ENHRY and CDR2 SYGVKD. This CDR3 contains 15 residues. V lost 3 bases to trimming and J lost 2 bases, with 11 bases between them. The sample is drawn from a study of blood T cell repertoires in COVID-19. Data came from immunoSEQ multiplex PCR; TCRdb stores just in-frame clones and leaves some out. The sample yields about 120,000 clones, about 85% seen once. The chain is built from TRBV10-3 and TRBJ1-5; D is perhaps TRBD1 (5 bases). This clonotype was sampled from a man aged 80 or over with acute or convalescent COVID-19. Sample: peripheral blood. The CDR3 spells CAISDVGGGNQPQHF. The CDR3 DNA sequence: TGTGCCATCAGTGATGTGGGGGGGGGCAATCAGCCCCAGCATTTT.